This T cell receptor (beta chain) was sequenced in a study of T-cell reconstitution after alpha-beta-depleted transplantation in children. Overall study results and limits: High day-60 TCRbeta diversity in some patients came from surviving recipient T cells and thymic progenitors. When one year had passed after transplant, most T-cell counts and diversity came from newly produced T cells. Expanded graft clones, several hundred of them, were reportedly the source of alpha-beta T cells about two months after transplant.

This clonotype was counted many times. Its antigen is unidentified. TCRbeta library preparation incorporated unique molecular identifiers. TCRdb re-called the PCR reads with MiXCR, one entry per CDR3 protein. The top ten clones hold 30% of a sample with approximately 44,000 distinct CDR3 sequences, more than 5% of them seen once. The TCR sequence derives from a female patient between 2 and 15 years old who had a stem cell transplant for aplastic anemia, so the T cells may come from the graft donor. The starting material was PBMCs, mostly from graft donor cells, obtained 60 days after TCRalphabeta/CD19-depleted stem cell transplant.

DNA for the CDR3: TGCAGTGCCTACTCTGCGGGAAACATTCAGTACTTC. This codes for CSAYSAGNIQYF. The chain recombines TRBV20-1 with TRBJ2-4; possibly TRBD2 for D (5 bases). This CDR3 has 12 amino acids. Germline-derived CDR1 and CDR2 are DFQATT and SNEGSKA (reference sequence). With 6 bases removed from V and 6 bases from J, the gap between germline ends came to 12 bases.